These 2 T cell receptor beta chains originate from one sample sequenced in a study of T cells in localized non-small cell lung cancer. The data were produced by immunoSEQ multiplex PCR, yet TCRdb's version contains in-frame clones alone and is incomplete. This sample has 35,000 to 40,000 clones, with approximately 83% found just once. The sample was peripheral blood, taken before any cancer treatment. The receptors shown here come from a man aged 35-75 years with stage I lung adenocarcinoma.

In DNA form, the CDR3 reads TGCGCCAGCAGCCAAGGACAGGGGTCGGGCTATGGCTACACCTTC. Amino acid sequence: CASSQGQGSGYGYTF. The chain is built from TRBV4-3 and TRBJ1-2; 8 positions agree with TRBD1. The ends lost 1 base at V and 4 bases at J; junction bases unmatched: 5. Per the germline V gene, CDR1 is LGHNA and CDR2 is YSLEER. The CDR3 sequence is 15 residues long.

The chain carries TRBV6-5 and TRBJ2-7; no clear D. CDR1 is MNHEY, CDR2 SVGAGI, per germline. There are 14 residues in the CDR3. The V and J ends lost 6 bases and 0 bases respectively, with 12 bases between them. CDR3 nucleotides: TGTGCCAGCAGACTACACAAGAGCTCCTACGAGCAGTACTTC. The encoded protein is CASRLHKSSYEQYF.